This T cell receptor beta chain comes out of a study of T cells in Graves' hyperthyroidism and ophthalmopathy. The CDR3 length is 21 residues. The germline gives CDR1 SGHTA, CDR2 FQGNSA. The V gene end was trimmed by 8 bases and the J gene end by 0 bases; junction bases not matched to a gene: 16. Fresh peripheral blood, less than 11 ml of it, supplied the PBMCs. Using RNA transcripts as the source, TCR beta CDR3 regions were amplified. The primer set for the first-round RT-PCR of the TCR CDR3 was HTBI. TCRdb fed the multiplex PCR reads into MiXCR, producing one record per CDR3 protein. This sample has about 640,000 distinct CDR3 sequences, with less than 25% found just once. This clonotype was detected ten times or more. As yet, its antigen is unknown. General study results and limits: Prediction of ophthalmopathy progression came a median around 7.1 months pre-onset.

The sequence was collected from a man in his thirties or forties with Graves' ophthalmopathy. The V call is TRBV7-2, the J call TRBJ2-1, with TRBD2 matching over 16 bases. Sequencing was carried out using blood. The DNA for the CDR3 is TGTGCCAGCCGCGCCCGACCCGGGACTAGCGGGAGGGTTTTCTCCTACAATGAGCAGTTCTTC. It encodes CASRARPGTSGRVFSYNEQFF.